This T cell receptor beta chain was captured by sequencing in a study of blood T cell repertoires in COVID-19. Study-level information: From the United States, Italy and Spain came samples of acute and convalescent COVID-19. Nucleic acid was either cDNA or gDNA, and it came from T cells, B-cell-depleted T cells, or PBMCs.

Profiled with immunoSEQ multiplex PCR; TCRdb holds only in-frame clones, not every one. The sample has over 250,000 clones; roughly 86% are singletons. The clonotype originates from a man between 35 and 55 years old who had recovered from COVID-19. Input material: peripheral blood.

The CDR3 DNA reads TGTGCCAGCAGCGTAGGGATCAGGGGGTTTAACACCGGGGAGCTGTTTTTT. Translating it yields CASSVGIRGFNTGELFF. The chain has TRBV9 and TRBJ2-2, with 7 nucleotides matching TRBD1. V trimming: 0 bases; J trimming: 2 bases; junction bases outside the gene matches: 7. CDR3 length: 17 amino acids. The germline gives CDR1 SGDLS, CDR2 YYNGEE.